The 28 T cell receptor beta chains presented below share a single source sample, sequenced in a study of cytomegalovirus exposure and HLA in healthy donors. The primer mix had 60 Vbeta and 13 Jbeta primers. Only in-frame clones appear in the TCRdb table, and some are missing; sequencing was by immunoSEQ multiplex PCR. The table has about 120,000 clones, roughly 8.6% seen once. The sequenced sample consisted of PBMCs. All receptors come from a woman aged 40 to 55 in good health and CMV-seropositive.

This chain's CDR3 is CASSYPGAYEQYF. The CDR3 coding sequence is TGCGCCAGCAGCTACCCGGGGGCCTACGAGCAGTACTTC. The chain links TRBV5-1 to TRBJ2-7; D might be TRBD2 (6 bases). CDR3 length: 13 amino acids. The V gene lost 3 bases and the J gene lost 2 bases, with 9 bases spanning the gap. Germline loops: CDR1 SGHRS, CDR2 YFSETQ.

The V call is TRBV7-9, the J call TRBJ2-7, with D tentatively TRBD2 (5 bases). This CDR3 contains 13 residues. Germline loops: CDR1 SEHNR, CDR2 FQNEAQ (reference sequence). V gave up 4 bases and J gave up 2 bases, with 9 bases separating them. CDR3 residues: CASSSRAAYEQYF. The CDR3, as DNA: TGTGCCAGCAGCTCGAGGGCGGCCTACGAGCAGTACTTC.

This clone was picked up a small number of times. The J gene is TRBJ1-5, the V gene TRBV4-1; D unresolved. The germline gives CDR1 MGHRA, CDR2 YSYEKL. There are 16 residues in the CDR3. Trimming removed 0 bases at V and 1 base at J, with 10 bases between. Here the CDR3 reads CASSQDWASSNQPQHF. The CDR3 bases are TGCGCCAGCAGCCAAGATTGGGCGAGCAGCAATCAGCCCCAGCATTTT.

In this sample, this clone turned up a few times. The rearrangement joins TRBV6-6 to TRBJ2-5, with TRBD1 matching over 9 bases. The CDR3 is made up of 14 amino acids. Germline V gene sequence: CDR1 MNHNY, CDR2 SVGAGI (reference sequence). Trimming at V came to 5 bases and at J to 1 base, leaving 2 bases not matched to a gene. The CDR3, as DNA: TGTGCCAGCAGTGTGGGACAGGGCCAAGAGACCCAGTACTTC. Its protein is CASSVGQGQETQYF.

The chain joins TRBV28 to TRBJ1-5; 7 positions match TRBD1. Germline CDR1 MDHEN, CDR2 SYDVKM. This CDR3 region has 19 residues. Trimming took 2 bases from V and 0 from J; bases not matched to a gene: 13. The CDR3 DNA reads TGTGCCAGCAGTTTACTGTTGGGGGACAGTCAGAGTAGCAATCAGCCCCAGCATTTT. Protein sequence: CASSLLLGDSQSSNQPQHF.

The V and J genes are TRBV19 and TRBJ1-2, with 7 nucleotides matching TRBD1. Germline loops: CDR1 LNHDA, CDR2 SQIVND (reference sequence). J lost 6 bases, V lost 3 bases, and 10 bases had no gene match. CDR3 length: 15 residues. In nucleotides, the CDR3 is TGTGCCAGTAGTATGTTTCAGGGGGATCCAAATGGCTACACCTTC. Amino acid sequence: CASSMFQGDPNGYTF.

This clone has a handful of counts. This chain joins TRBV27 and TRBJ2-3, with 10 bases lining up with TRBD2. This CDR3 region has 16 residues. Germline V gene lookup returns CDR1 MNHEY and CDR2 SMNVEV (reference sequence). With V trimmed by 5 bases and J by 6 bases, 11 bases remained unmatched. The CDR3 nucleotides are TGTGCCAGCAGTCTGACTAGCGGGTTCGAGAGGGATACGCAGTATTTT. It codes for CASSLTSGFERDTQYF.

This clone was seen more than once but under ten times. This rearrangement joins TRBV6-6 to TRBJ2-7; 7 bases match TRBD1. There are 13 residues in the CDR3. CDR1 MNHNY and CDR2 SVGAGI come from the germline V gene (reference sequence). V shed 6 bases, J shed 4 bases, and the junction held 6 bases outside the gene matches. The CDR3 DNA follows: TGTGCCAGCAGGCAAGGGACAGAGTACGAGCAGTACTTC. This sequence encodes CASRQGTEYEQYF.

This clone was detected a few times. The V call is TRBV2, the J call TRBJ1-5; TRBD1 agrees at 7 bases. There are 14 residues in the CDR3. Germline V gene sequence: CDR1 SNHLY, CDR2 FYNNEI. V dropped 3 bases and J dropped 5; count of bases not matched to a gene: 4. CDR3 protein: CASSDDRVHQPQHF. DNA for the CDR3: TGTGCCAGCAGTGATGACAGGGTGCATCAGCCCCAGCATTTT.

This clone was seen a few times. The chain combines TRBV5-4 with TRBJ2-5, with 11 bases matching TRBD2. CDR1 and CDR2 (germline): SGHNT, YYREEE (reference sequence). This CDR3 is 15 amino acids long. The ends lost 3 bases at V and 2 bases at J; junction bases unmatched: 3. The CDR3 nucleotides are TGTGCCAGCAGCTCGACTAGCGGGACTCAAGAGACCCAGTACTTC. Amino acid sequence: CASSSTSGTQETQYF.

This rearrangement joins TRBV10-3 to TRBJ1-5; D unresolved. V was trimmed by 0 bases and J by 8 bases, leaving 8 bases between them. CDR3 length equals 13 residues. Germline-derived CDR1 and CDR2 are ENHRY and SYGVKD. The CDR3 loop reads CAISESAQEPQHF. For the CDR3, the DNA is TGTGCCATCAGTGAGTCGGCCCAGGAGCCCCAGCATTTT.

The V and J genes are TRBV10-2 and TRBJ2-7; TRBD1 might be the D (5 bases). The CDR3 covers 14 residues. The V and J ends lost 3 bases and 3 bases respectively, with 12 bases between them. Germline CDR1 WSHSY, CDR2 SAAADI. CDR3: CASSDDQGYYEQYF. Here the CDR3 DNA reads TGCGCCAGCAGTGATGACCAGGGCTACTACGAGCAGTACTTC.

There are a few counts of this clone. CDR3 residues: CASSSDRAVEQFF. CDR3 DNA: TGTGCCAGCAGCTCTGACAGGGCGGTCGAGCAGTTCTTC. This sequence joins TRBV7-3 and TRBJ2-1; 7 bases fit TRBD1. The length of the CDR3 is 13 residues. Germline CDR1 is SGHTA and CDR2 is FQGTGA. V was clipped by 4 bases and J by 10 bases; unmatched bases: 7.

In this sample, this clone turned up a few times. The rearrangement links TRBV15 to TRBJ2-7; tentative D call: TRBD2 (5 bases). CDR1 and CDR2 from the germline V gene are LNHNV and YYDKDF (reference sequence). The CDR3 sequence is 14 residues long. V gave up 0 bases and J gave up 4 bases, with 10 bases separating them. CDR3 region: CATSREWTSYEQYF. CDR3 nucleotides: TGTGCCACCAGCAGAGAGTGGACTTCTTACGAGCAGTACTTC. The whole variable domain, remainder taken from reference TRBV15 and TRBJ2-7, is DAMVIQNPRYQVTQFGKPVTLSCSQTLNHNVMYWYQQKSSQAPKLLFHYYDKDFNNEADTPDNFQSRRPNTSFCFLDIRSPGLGDTAMYLCATSREWTSYEQYFGPGTRLTVT.

This rearrangement joins TRBV6-7 to TRBJ2-7; maybe TRBD2 (5 bases). TRBV6-7 is annotated as an ORF whose role is uncertain. The CDR3 length is 15 residues. Trimming removed 5 bases from V and 2 bases from J, with 16 bases in between. The CDR3 protein is CASSPPRELTYEQYV. CDR3 DNA: TGTGCCAGCAGTCCCCCCCGGGAACTCACCTACGAGCAGTACGTC.

The chain carries TRBV18 and TRBJ2-3; D is ambiguous. CDR1 KGHSH and CDR2 LQKENI come from the germline V gene. This CDR3 comprises 14 residues. Trimming shortened V by 3 bases and J by 4 bases, and 11 bases separated the two germline ends. CDR3 nucleotides: TGTGCCAGCTCACCTAGAACGCTTCCAGATACGCAGTATTTT. Its protein is CASSPRTLPDTQYF.

This clone was found a few times. The genes are TRBV6-5 and TRBJ1-1; TRBD1 is a possible D gene (5 bases). With 3 bases removed from V and 7 bases from J, the gap between germline ends came to 15 bases. Germline values: CDR1 MNHEY, CDR2 SVGAGI. The CDR3 sequence is 14 residues long. The CDR3 here is CASSYRGRVGEAFF. CDR3 coding DNA: TGTGCCAGCAGTTATAGAGGCAGGGTGGGTGAAGCTTTCTTT.

This rearrangement joins TRBV7-9 to TRBJ2-7; 9 bases align to TRBD1. Germline V gene lookup returns CDR1 SEHNR and CDR2 FQNEAQ (reference sequence). V shed 6 bases and J 5 bases; nucleotides not matched to a gene: 5. The CDR3 runs 13 residues. The CDR3 loop is CASRPGTGNEQYF. CDR3 nucleotides: TGTGCCAGCAGGCCCGGGACAGGGAACGAGCAGTACTTC.

This clone was observed a handful of times. This rearrangement joins TRBV6-5 to TRBJ1-1, with D perhaps TRBD1 (5 bases). The V and J ends lost 0 bases and 4 bases respectively, with 12 bases between them. Germline assignment: CDR1 MNHEY and CDR2 SVGAGI. The CDR3 consists of 15 residues. The CDR3 sequence is CASSYSGGGGTEAFF. The DNA of the CDR3 is TGTGCCAGCAGTTACTCTGGGGGGGGTGGCACTGAAGCTTTCTTT.

This chain links TRBV13 with TRBJ1-2; D not certain. Trimming took 4 bases from V and 1 from J, leaving 7 bases between them. This CDR3 contains 13 residues. Germline assignment: CDR1 PRHDT and CDR2 FYEKMQ (reference sequence). The CDR3 loop reads CASSSGINYGYTF. CDR3 DNA sequence: TGTGCCAGCAGCTCGGGAATTAACTATGGCTACACCTTC.

The CDR3 DNA is TGCGCCAGCAGCTTGGAGGGGCAGGGCCGATGGGGCTACACCTTC. Translation: CASSLEGQGRWGYTF. The chain joins TRBV5-1 to TRBJ1-2, with D possibly being TRBD1 (5 bases). CDR3 length equals 15 residues. From germline, CDR1 is SGHRS and CDR2 YFSETQ. V lost 0 bases to trimming and J lost 8 bases, with 17 bases between them.

The chain employs TRBV28 and TRBJ2-5; 8 bases agree with TRBD1. V gave up 7 bases and J gave up 1 base; unmatched junction bases: 11. Germline V gives CDR1 MDHEN, CDR2 SYDVKM. CDR3 length: 16 amino acids. The CDR3 sequence: CASKLSFRGRQETQYF. The CDR3 nucleotides read TGTGCCAGCAAACTATCCTTCAGGGGGCGCCAAGAGACCCAGTACTTC.

The chain recombines TRBV4-1 with TRBJ2-5; no clear D gene. The germline CDR1 and CDR2 sequences are MGHRA and YSYEKL. V was trimmed by 1 base and J by 5 bases, leaving 14 bases between them. This CDR3 is built from 15 residues. CDR3 in amino acids: CASSQVVIARETQYF. The DNA for the CDR3 is TGCGCCAGCAGCCAAGTTGTGATAGCCCGGGAGACCCAGTACTTC.

This clone was picked up a small number of times. The chain combines TRBV28 with TRBJ1-5; 12 nucleotides match TRBD1. Per the germline V gene, CDR1 is MDHEN and CDR2 is SYDVKM. J gave up 7 bases and V 4 bases, and 5 bases lay outside the gene matches. This CDR3 has 15 amino acids. The DNA of the CDR3 is TGTGCCAGCAGTTCCGGGACAGGGGGCTTCCAGCCCCAGCATTTT. This translates into CASSSGTGGFQPQHF.

This clone appeared a few times. The chain recombines TRBV5-1 with TRBJ2-7, with TRBD2 matching over 11 bases. Trimming cost V 4 bases and J 2 bases; bases outside gene matches: 2. Germline CDR1 and CDR2: SGHRS and YFSETQ. The CDR3 is made up of 14 amino acids. The CDR3 DNA sequence: TGCGCCAGCAGCGTGGGACTAGCGGCCTACGAGCAGTACTTC. This sequence encodes CASSVGLAAYEQYF.

V usage is TRBV7-9 and J usage is TRBJ1-5, with TRBD1 matching 7 bases. CDR3 length: 14 residues. The V gene's germline CDR1 is SEHNR and CDR2 FQNEAQ (reference sequence). Trimming cost V 5 bases and J 7 bases; bases outside gene matches: 8. DNA of the CDR3: TGTGCCAGCAGCCTACAGGGGTCGGGACAGCCCCAGCATTTT. Its translation is CASSLQGSGQPQHF.

This clone was counted a few times. The J gene is TRBJ2-3, the V gene TRBV5-6, with 8 nucleotides matching TRBD2. Per the germline V gene, CDR1 is SGHDT and CDR2 is YYEEEE. V lost 2 bases to trimming and J lost 2 bases; unmatched junction nucleotides: 4. The CDR3 loop spans 15 amino acids. CDR3 protein: CASSLGGGNTDTQYF. The DNA for the CDR3 is TGTGCCAGCAGCTTAGGCGGGGGGAACACAGATACGCAGTATTTT. Using reference TRBV5-6 and TRBJ2-3 for the parts outside the CDR3, the full variable domain is DAGVTQSPTHLIKTRGQQVTLRCSPKSGHDTVSWYQQALGQGPQFIFQYYEEEERQRGNFPDRFSGHQFPNYSSELNVNALLLGDSALYLCASSLGGGNTDTQYFGPGTRLTVL.

V gene TRBV5-5 combines with J gene TRBJ1-1; tentatively, D is TRBD1 (6 bases). In germline, CDR1 is SGHKS, CDR2 YYEKEE (reference sequence). The length of the CDR3 is 14 residues. The V gene lost 5 bases and the J gene lost 2 bases, with 13 bases spanning the gap. In nucleotides, the CDR3 is TGTGCCAGCAGGTCAACAGGGATTAACACTGAAGCTTTCTTT. The encoded protein is CASRSTGINTEAFF.